Presented here are 11 T cell receptor beta chains from one specimen sequenced in a study of PD-L1 blockade in urothelial cancer. Only in-frame clones appear in the TCRdb table, and some are missing; sequencing was by immunoSEQ multiplex PCR. The sample consists of under 120,000 clones, roughly 84% of them appearing once. The source was PBMCs, collected around atezolizumab (anti-PD-L1) treatment. These receptors all stem from a man over 45 with urothelial cancer.

J is TRBJ2-1 and V is TRBV7-9; 8 bases are a match to TRBD1. Germline V gives CDR1 SEHNR, CDR2 FQNEAQ (reference sequence). The CDR3 length is 13 residues. The trim removed 9 bases at V and 9 bases at J, leaving 10 bases unmatched. The CDR3 loop is CASGAGGYGEQFF. CDR3 nucleotide sequence: TGTGCCAGTGGGGCAGGGGGCTATGGTGAGCAGTTCTTC. Complete variable domain (other parts from reference TRBV7-9 and TRBJ2-1): DTGVSQNPRHKITKRGQNVTFRCDPISEHNRLYWYRQTLGQGPEFLTYFQNEAQLEKSRLLSDRFSAERPKGSFSTLEIQRTEQGDSAMYLCASGAGGYGEQFFGPGTRLTVL.

This chain links TRBV5-1 with TRBJ2-1; a possible D gene is TRBD1 (6 bases). The CDR3 runs 16 residues. The V end was cut by 3 bases, the J end by 4 bases, with 17 bases between. Per germline, CDR1 SGHRS and CDR2 YFSETQ. The CDR3 loop reads CASSSSPGTRYNEQFF. As DNA, the CDR3 is TGCGCCAGCAGCTCAAGTCCCGGGACAAGATACAATGAGCAGTTCTTC.

As for this clone: The junction and the germline gene differ at one end; a read error may be behind it. The chain links TRBV7-7 to TRBJ2-2; no firm D call. The CDR3 sequence is 13 residues long. Germline CDR1 is SSHAT and CDR2 is FNYEAQ (reference sequence). The CDR3, as DNA: TGTGCTAGCAGGCAAACTAACACCGGGGAGCTGTTTTTT. Translation gives CASRQTNTGELFF.

This rearrangement joins TRBV9 to TRBJ2-2, with unresolved D. Trimming removed 4 bases from V and 7 bases from J, with 11 bases in between. This CDR3 region has 13 residues. Germline V CDR1 and CDR2: SGDLS, YYNGEE. CDR3 sequence: CASSPSSHGELFF. CDR3 in DNA: TGTGCCAGCAGCCCGAGCTCTCACGGGGAGCTGTTTTTT.

Notes on this clone: A much larger clone lies a single base off, so this may be a read error. Other nucleotide sequences in the sample specify the same CDR3. This sequence joins TRBV6-1 and TRBJ1-1; the D is unclear. This CDR3 has 14 amino acids. Germline CDR1 reads MNHNS; CDR2 reads SASEGT. The DNA for the CDR3 is TGTGCCAGCAGTGGGCTCGTTATGAACACCGAAGCTTTCTTT. As protein: CASSGLVMNTEAFF.

Here the CDR3 DNA reads TGCGCCAGCGGACAGGGGTTAACTAACTATGGCTACACCTTC. Its translation: CASGQGLTNYGYTF. The J gene is TRBJ1-2, the V gene TRBV5-1, with TRBD1 matching over 9 bases. V dropped 7 bases and J dropped 0; count of bases not matched to a gene: 4. CDR3 size: 14 residues. Germline V gene sequence: CDR1 SGHRS, CDR2 YFSETQ. The whole variable domain, filled in from reference TRBV5-1 and TRBJ1-2, reads KAGVTQTPRYLIKTRGQQVTLSCSPISGHRSVSWYQQTPGQGLQFLFEYFSETQRNKGNFPGRFSGRQFSNSRSEMNVSTLELGDSALYLCASGQGLTNYGYTFGSGTRLTVV.

The chain links TRBV7-2 to TRBJ2-1; 8 bases align to TRBD2. Germline CDR1 is SGHTA and CDR2 is FQGNSA. The ends lost 5 bases at V and 2 bases at J; junction bases unmatched: 5. The CDR3 covers 15 residues. This chain's CDR3 is CASSPGTSPYNEQFF. CDR3 DNA sequence: TGTGCCAGCAGCCCCGGGACTAGTCCCTACAATGAGCAGTTCTTC.

This chain links TRBV5-1 with TRBJ2-1; D might be TRBD2 (6 bases). The CDR3 sequence is 15 residues long. The V end was cut by 0 bases, the J end by 1 base, with 8 bases between. CDR1 is SGHRS, CDR2 YFSETQ, per germline. The CDR3 reads CASSLEAGSYNEQFF. The CDR3 DNA reads TGCGCCAGCAGCTTGGAGGCGGGATCCTACAATGAGCAGTTCTTC.

This clone has only one observation. The J gene is TRBJ2-5, the V gene TRBV11-3; 8 bases fit TRBD2. CDR1 and CDR2 from the germline V gene are SGHNT and YENEEA. The CDR3 covers 15 residues. With 5 bases clipped from V and 5 bases from J, the junction kept 10 bases outside the gene matches. The CDR3 reads CASSQSGSLGETQYF. CDR3 nucleotides: TGTGCCAGCAGCCAGAGCGGGAGTCTTGGGGAGACCCAGTACTTC.

This clone appeared a single time. The rearrangement joins TRBV5-6 to TRBJ2-2; TRBD1 agrees at 8 bases. The V and J ends lost 4 bases and 2 bases, in that order; junction bases with no gene match: 10. CDR1 is SGHDT, CDR2 YYEEEE, per germline. The CDR3 consists of 17 residues. The CDR3 here is CASSLADRVKNTGELFF. The CDR3 region has the DNA TGTGCCAGCAGCCTGGCGGACAGGGTAAAAAACACCGGGGAGCTGTTTTTT.

The sample holds a few counts of this clone. The sample carries other DNA sequences with the same CDR3. The J gene is TRBJ2-5, the V gene TRBV5-1, with D maybe TRBD2 (5 bases). CDR1 is SGHRS, CDR2 YFSETQ, per germline. The CDR3 runs to 13 residues. Trimming removed 0 bases at V and 4 bases at J, with 7 bases between. This CDR3 reads CASSLGTSETQYF. DNA for the CDR3: TGCGCCAGCAGCTTGGGGACTTCAGAGACCCAGTACTTC.